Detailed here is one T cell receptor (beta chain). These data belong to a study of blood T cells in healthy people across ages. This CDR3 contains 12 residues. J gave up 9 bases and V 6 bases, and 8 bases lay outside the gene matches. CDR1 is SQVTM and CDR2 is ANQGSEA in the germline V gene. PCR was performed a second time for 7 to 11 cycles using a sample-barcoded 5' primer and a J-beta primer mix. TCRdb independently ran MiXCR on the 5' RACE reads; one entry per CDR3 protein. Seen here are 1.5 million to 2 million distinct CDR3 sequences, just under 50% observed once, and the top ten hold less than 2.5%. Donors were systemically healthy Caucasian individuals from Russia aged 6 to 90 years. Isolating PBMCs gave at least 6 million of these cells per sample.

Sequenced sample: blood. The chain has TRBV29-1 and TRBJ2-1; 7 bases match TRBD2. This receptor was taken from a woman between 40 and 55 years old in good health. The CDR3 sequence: CSVGGLVGEQFF. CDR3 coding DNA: TGCAGCGTAGGCGGACTAGTCGGTGAGCAGTTCTTC.